These 19 T cell receptor beta chains originate from one sample sequenced in a study of cytomegalovirus exposure and HLA in healthy donors. The PCR contained 60 Vbeta and 13 Jbeta primers. TCRdb keeps only in-frame clones here, not all; method: immunoSEQ multiplex PCR. The sample holds about 140,000 clones; roughly 80% are singletons and the top ten take about 3.5%. Sample: PBMCs. Source of these receptors: a man between 40 and 49 years old in good health and CMV-seronegative.

V and J are TRBV11-2 and TRBJ1-2; no reliable D call. The V gene lost 6 bases and the J gene lost 2 bases, with 16 bases spanning the gap. The V gene's germline CDR1 is SGHAT and CDR2 FQNNGV. The CDR3 consists of 15 residues. The CDR3 here is CASRALGGKNYGYTF. The CDR3, as DNA: TGTGCCAGCAGAGCGTTGGGAGGGAAGAACTATGGCTACACCTTC.

The chain combines TRBV7-2 with TRBJ1-2; unclear D gene. Deletions cut 5 bases from V and 8 bases from J, with 18 bases between. The CDR3 length is 14 residues. The V gene's germline CDR1 is SGHTA and CDR2 FQGNSA. The CDR3 spells CASSLRVGECGYTF. As DNA, the CDR3 is TGTGCCAGCAGCCTCCGGGTTGGAGAGTGCGGCTACACCTTC.

CDR3 sequence (DNA): TGTGCCAGCAGCTTAAGGAGACCCGGCGGGTCAGATACGCAGTATTTT. Protein sequence: CASSLRRPGGSDTQYF. The chain links TRBV11-2 to TRBJ2-3; D may be TRBD2 (5 bases). The ends were cut back, 2 bases at V and 4 bases at J, with 16 bases in the middle. CDR1 is SGHAT, CDR2 FQNNGV, per germline. CDR3 length: 16 residues.

This chain links TRBV6-1 with TRBJ2-3; TRBD2 aligns across 12 bases. The CDR3 runs to 15 residues. The germline V gene has CDR1 MNHNS and CDR2 SASEGT. V shed 10 bases, J shed 2 bases, and the junction held 7 bases outside the gene matches. CDR3 in DNA: TGTGCCACCCCGACTAGCGGGGGATTCACAGATACGCAGTATTTT. Its translation: CATPTSGGFTDTQYF.

This chain links TRBV28 with TRBJ2-5; D is perhaps TRBD2 (6 bases). The CDR3 runs 16 residues. Germline V CDR1 and CDR2: MDHEN, SYDVKM. V was pared by 0 bases and J by 2 bases, with 13 bases between. This CDR3 is CASSLWRGNVQETQYF. CDR3 in DNA: TGTGCCAGCAGTTTATGGCGGGGAAACGTACAAGAGACCCAGTACTTC. Based on the CDR3 plus reference TRBV28 and TRBJ2-5, the full variable domain is DVKVTQSSRYLVKRTGEKVFLECVQDMDHENMFWYRQDPGLGLRLIYFSYDVKMKEKGDIPEGYSVSREKKERFSLILESASTNQTSMYLCASSLWRGNVQETQYFGPGTRLLVL.

The chain recombines TRBV5-1 with TRBJ1-4, with 9 bases identical to TRBD1. J was trimmed by 7 bases and V by 7 bases; bases with no gene match: 11. This CDR3 spans 15 amino acids. Germline V gives CDR1 SGHRS, CDR2 YFSETQ. In nucleotides, the CDR3 is TGCGCCAGCGCCCAAGGGGACAGGGACGTTGAAAAACTGTTTTTT. It is translated as CASAQGDRDVEKLFF.

The chain links TRBV5-1 to TRBJ1-6; 9 bases fit TRBD1. CDR1 and CDR2 from the germline V gene are SGHRS and YFSETQ. The CDR3 consists of 14 residues. The V segment lost 4 bases and the J segment 7 bases; nucleotides outside the gene matches: 3. CDR3 protein: CASSQDRGNSPLHF. The DNA of the CDR3 is TGCGCCAGCAGCCAGGACAGGGGAAATTCACCCCTCCACTTT.

The chain has TRBV2 and TRBJ1-1, with D possibly being TRBD1 (5 bases). The germline V gene encodes CDR1 SNHLY and CDR2 FYNNEI. V lost 4 bases and J 4 bases, leaving 10 bases between the germline ends. The CDR3 consists of 13 residues. CDR3 protein: CASSGAGGTEAFF. CDR3 in DNA: TGTGCCAGCAGTGGGGCGGGGGGCACTGAAGCTTTCTTT. The whole variable domain, remainder taken from reference TRBV2 and TRBJ1-1, is EPEVTQTPSHQVTQMGQEVILRCVPISNHLYFYWYRQILGQKVEFLVSFYNNEISEKSEIFDDQFSVERPDGSNFTLKIRSTKLEDSAMYFCASSGAGGTEAFFGQGTRLTVV.

The rearrangement joins TRBV5-1 to TRBJ1-2; weak D call: TRBD1 (5 bases). Trimming took off 0 bases at V and 4 bases at J, with 16 bases between the two ends. CDR1 is SGHRS, CDR2 YFSETQ, per germline. There are 16 residues in the CDR3. CDR3 sequence: CASSLESGAGSYGYTF. CDR3 bases: TGCGCCAGCAGCTTGGAGTCCGGGGCGGGATCCTATGGCTACACCTTC.

This chain connects TRBV9 to TRBJ1-6; 7 bases agree with TRBD1. This CDR3 spans 18 amino acids. V lost 0 bases, J lost 3 bases, and 9 bases stayed unmatched. Germline CDR1 is SGDLS and CDR2 is YYNGEE. CDR3 loop: CASSVGGGTARYNSPLHF. The CDR3 nucleotides are TGTGCCAGCAGCGTAGGAGGGGGGACAGCGCGCTATAATTCACCCCTCCACTTT.

As for this clone: Distinct nucleotide sequences in the sample also encode this CDR3. The chain couples TRBV29-1 to TRBJ2-7; a possible D gene is TRBD1 (6 bases). Germline assignment: CDR1 SQVTM and CDR2 ANQGSEA. This CDR3 region has 15 residues. The V end was cut by 3 bases, the J end by 5 bases, with 20 bases between. The CDR3 here is CSVEDQRGGGNEQYF. In DNA, the CDR3 is TGCAGCGTTGAGGATCAGCGAGGGGGTGGCAACGAGCAGTACTTC.

The rearrangement uses TRBV30 and TRBJ1-1; tentative D call: TRBD1 (6 bases). The length of the CDR3 is 12 residues. Germline V gene lookup returns CDR1 GTSNPN and CDR2 SVGIG (reference sequence). V was cut by 1 base and J by 10 bases, with 13 bases left in between. This chain's CDR3 is CAWSGDDRRAFF. The DNA of the CDR3 is TGTGCCTGGAGTGGGGATGACAGGAGAGCTTTCTTT.

V usage is TRBV7-2 and J usage is TRBJ2-5; D call uncertain. The J call may be in error: the DNA end matches TRBJ2-7 better. Germline V gives CDR1 SGHTA, CDR2 FQGNSA. This CDR3 has 11 residues. The CDR3 sequence is CASSVVNEQYF. CDR3 DNA sequence: TGTGCCAGCAGCGTCGTCAACGAGCAGTACTTC.

This clone was seen once. The CDR3 DNA is TGTGCCAGCAGCCCCAGTTCTGTTTATGGCTACACCTTC. Protein sequence: CASSPSSVYGYTF. The chain combines TRBV5-8 with TRBJ1-2; D call uncertain. This CDR3 is 13 amino acids long. Trimming pared 4 bases from V and 5 bases from J, leaving 12 bases between. The germline CDR1 and CDR2 sequences are SGHTS and YDEGEE.

This clone was seen a single time. V is TRBV6-1 and J is TRBJ1-1; D is uncertain. Germline assignment: CDR1 MNHNS and CDR2 SASEGT. V was trimmed by 2 bases and J by 4 bases, leaving 8 bases between them. There are 13 residues in the CDR3. The CDR3 nucleotides are TGTGCCAGCAGTGAACGCGGGAGCACTGAAGCTTTCTTT. Translation gives CASSERGSTEAFF.

This chain joins TRBV4-1 and TRBJ1-6; weak D call: TRBD1 (6 bases). This CDR3 contains 14 residues. V dropped 4 bases and J dropped 7 bases, with 11 bases sitting between them. The V gene's germline CDR1 is MGHRA and CDR2 YSYEKL. The CDR3 nucleotides are TGCGCCAGCAGCCGATTAACAGGGAATTCACCCCTCCACTTT. Translation: CASSRLTGNSPLHF.

This chain connects TRBV9 to TRBJ2-3; the D gene is possibly TRBD2 (6 bases). Germline V lookup: CDR1 SGDLS, CDR2 YYNGEE. This CDR3 is 16 amino acids long. V was trimmed by 0 bases and J by 2 bases, leaving 13 bases between them. CDR3 coding DNA: TGTGCCAGCAGCGTAGGTATAAGCGGGTTCACAGATACGCAGTATTTT. Its protein product is CASSVGISGFTDTQYF.

The CDR3 reads CASSPLRTGFPYEQYF. CDR3 DNA: TGTGCCAGCTCACCCCTCAGGACAGGGTTCCCCTACGAGCAGTACTTC. The gene calls are TRBV18 and TRBJ2-7; 8 bases match TRBD1. The germline V gene encodes CDR1 KGHSH and CDR2 LQKENI. V lost 3 bases to trimming and J lost 2 bases; unmatched junction nucleotides: 9. The CDR3 contains 16 residues.

The chain recombines TRBV18 with TRBJ1-3; a weak D match, TRBD1 (5 bases). Trimming took off 5 bases at V and 4 bases at J, with 12 bases between the two ends. Per the germline V gene, CDR1 is KGHSH and CDR2 is LQKENI. The CDR3 extends over 14 amino acids. The CDR3 here is CASSKAGVGNTIYF. CDR3 nucleotides: TGTGCCAGCTCAAAGGCGGGGGTCGGAAACACCATATATTTT.